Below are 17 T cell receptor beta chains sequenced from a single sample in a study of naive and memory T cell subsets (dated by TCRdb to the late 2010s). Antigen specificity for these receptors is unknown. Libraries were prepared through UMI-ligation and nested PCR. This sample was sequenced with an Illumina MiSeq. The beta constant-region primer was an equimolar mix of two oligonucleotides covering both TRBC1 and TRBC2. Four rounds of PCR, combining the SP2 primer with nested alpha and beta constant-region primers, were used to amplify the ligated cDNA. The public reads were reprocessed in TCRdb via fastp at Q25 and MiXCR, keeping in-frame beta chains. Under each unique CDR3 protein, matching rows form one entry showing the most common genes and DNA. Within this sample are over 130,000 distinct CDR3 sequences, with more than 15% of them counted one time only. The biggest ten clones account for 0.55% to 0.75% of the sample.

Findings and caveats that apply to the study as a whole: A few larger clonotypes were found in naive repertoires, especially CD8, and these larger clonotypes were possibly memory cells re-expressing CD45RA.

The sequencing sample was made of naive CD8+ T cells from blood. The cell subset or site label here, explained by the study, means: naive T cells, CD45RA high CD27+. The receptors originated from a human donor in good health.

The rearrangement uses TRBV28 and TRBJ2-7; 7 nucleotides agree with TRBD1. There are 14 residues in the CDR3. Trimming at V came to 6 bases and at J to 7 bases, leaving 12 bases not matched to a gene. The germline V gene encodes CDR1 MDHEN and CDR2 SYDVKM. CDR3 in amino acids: CASSPRTGSWEQYF. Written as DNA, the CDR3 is TGTGCCAGCAGCCCCCGGACAGGATCCTGGGAGCAGTACTTC.

The CDR3 loop reads CASSDTQDLILDYEQYF. DNA for the CDR3: TGTGCCAGCAGCGATACCCAGGACCTCATCCTAGACTACGAGCAGTACTTC. The chain links TRBV3-1 to TRBJ2-7; D remains ambiguous. CDR1 and CDR2 (germline): LGHDT, YNNKEL (reference sequence). The CDR3 consists of 17 residues. Between the trimmed V and J ends, which lost 5 bases and 3 bases, there was a span of 23 bases.

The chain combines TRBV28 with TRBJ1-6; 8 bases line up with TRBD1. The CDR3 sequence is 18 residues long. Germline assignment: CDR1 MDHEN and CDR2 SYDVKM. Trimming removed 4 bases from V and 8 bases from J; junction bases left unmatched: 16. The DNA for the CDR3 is TGTGCCAGCAGTTCATTATTGTCCCGACAGGGGAAGGATTCACCCCTCCACTTT. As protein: CASSSLLSRQGKDSPLHF.

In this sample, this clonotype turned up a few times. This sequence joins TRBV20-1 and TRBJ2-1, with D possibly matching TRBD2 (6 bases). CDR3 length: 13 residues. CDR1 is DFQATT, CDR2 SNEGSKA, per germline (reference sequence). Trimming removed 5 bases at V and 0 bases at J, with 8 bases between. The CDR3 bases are TGCAGTGCTCGGGAGAGCTCCTACAATGAGCAGTTCTTC. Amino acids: CSARESSYNEQFF.

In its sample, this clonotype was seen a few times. CDR3 region: CTLLDWLTDTQYF. For the CDR3, the DNA is TGCACCCTCCTGGACTGGCTCACAGATACGCAGTATTTT. V gene TRBV20-1 combines with J gene TRBJ2-3; maybe TRBD2 (5 bases). Germline CDR1 is DFQATT and CDR2 is SNEGSKA (reference sequence). This CDR3 region has 13 residues.

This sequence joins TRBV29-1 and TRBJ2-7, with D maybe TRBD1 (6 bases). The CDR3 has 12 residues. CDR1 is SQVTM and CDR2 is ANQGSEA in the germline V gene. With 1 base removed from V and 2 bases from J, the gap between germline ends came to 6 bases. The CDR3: CSVEAGAYEQYF. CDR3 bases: TGCAGCGTTGAAGCAGGGGCCTACGAGCAGTACTTC.

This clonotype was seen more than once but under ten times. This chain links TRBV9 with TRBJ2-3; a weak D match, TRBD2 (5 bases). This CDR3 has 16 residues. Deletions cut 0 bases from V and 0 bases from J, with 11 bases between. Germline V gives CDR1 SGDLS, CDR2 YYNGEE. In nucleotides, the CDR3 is TGTGCCAGCAGCGTAGTTGGGGAGACTAGCACAGATACGCAGTATTTT. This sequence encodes CASSVVGETSTDTQYF.

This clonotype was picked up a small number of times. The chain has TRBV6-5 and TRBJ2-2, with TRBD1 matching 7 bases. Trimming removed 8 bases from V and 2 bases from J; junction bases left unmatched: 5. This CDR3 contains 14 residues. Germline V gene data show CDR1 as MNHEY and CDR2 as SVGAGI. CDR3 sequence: CASVRDSNTGELFF. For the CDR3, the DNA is TGTGCCAGCGTCCGGGACAGTAACACCGGGGAGCTGTTTTTT.

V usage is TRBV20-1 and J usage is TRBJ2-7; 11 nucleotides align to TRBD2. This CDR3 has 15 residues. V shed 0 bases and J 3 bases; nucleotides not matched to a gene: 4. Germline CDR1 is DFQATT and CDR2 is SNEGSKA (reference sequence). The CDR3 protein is CSARDPGTSGYEQYF. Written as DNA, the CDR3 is TGCAGTGCTAGAGACCCCGGGACTAGCGGCTACGAGCAGTACTTC.

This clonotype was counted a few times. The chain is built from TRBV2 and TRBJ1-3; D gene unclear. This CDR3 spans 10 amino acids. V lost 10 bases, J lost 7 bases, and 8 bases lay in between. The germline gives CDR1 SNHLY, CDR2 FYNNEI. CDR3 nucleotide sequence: TGTGCCATCAAGGTGAACACCATATATTTT. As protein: CAIKVNTIYF.

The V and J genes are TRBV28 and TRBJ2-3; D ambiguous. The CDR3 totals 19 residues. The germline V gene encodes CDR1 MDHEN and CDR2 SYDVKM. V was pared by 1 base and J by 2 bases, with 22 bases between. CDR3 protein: CASSLSPNHLPRATDTQYF. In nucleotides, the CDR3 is TGTGCCAGCAGTTTATCGCCCAATCACTTACCCCGGGCCACAGATACGCAGTATTTT.

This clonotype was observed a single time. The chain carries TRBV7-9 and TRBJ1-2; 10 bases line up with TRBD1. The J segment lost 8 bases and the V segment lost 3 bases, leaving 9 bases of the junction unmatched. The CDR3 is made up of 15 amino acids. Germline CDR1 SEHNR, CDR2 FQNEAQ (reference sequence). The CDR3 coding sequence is TGTGCCAGCAGCTTCGGACAGGGGGAGATCTACGGCTACACCTTC. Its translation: CASSFGQGEIYGYTF.

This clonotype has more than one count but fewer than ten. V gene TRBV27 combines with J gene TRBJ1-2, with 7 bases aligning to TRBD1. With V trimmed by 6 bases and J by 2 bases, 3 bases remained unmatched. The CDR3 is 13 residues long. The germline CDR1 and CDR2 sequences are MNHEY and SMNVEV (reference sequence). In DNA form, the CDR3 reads TGTGCCAGCAGGGAGGACAGGAACTATGGCTACACCTTC. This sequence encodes CASREDRNYGYTF.

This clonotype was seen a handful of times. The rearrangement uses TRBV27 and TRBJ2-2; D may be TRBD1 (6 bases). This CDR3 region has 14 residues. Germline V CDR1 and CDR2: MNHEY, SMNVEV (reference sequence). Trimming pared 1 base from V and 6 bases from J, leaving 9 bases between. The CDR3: CASSLYRVAGELFF. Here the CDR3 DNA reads TGTGCCAGCAGTTTATACAGGGTTGCCGGGGAGCTGTTTTTT.

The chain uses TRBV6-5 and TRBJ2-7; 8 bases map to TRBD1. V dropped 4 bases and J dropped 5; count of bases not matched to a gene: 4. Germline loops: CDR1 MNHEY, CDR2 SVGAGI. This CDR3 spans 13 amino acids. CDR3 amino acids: CASSFSQGDEQYF. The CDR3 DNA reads TGTGCCAGCAGTTTTTCACAGGGGGACGAGCAGTACTTC.

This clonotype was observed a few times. CDR3 protein: CSAGTYNEQFF. CDR3 DNA sequence: TGCAGTGCTGGGACCTACAATGAGCAGTTCTTC. The chain employs TRBV20-1 and TRBJ2-1; D unclear. The length of the CDR3 is 11 residues. V was cut by 5 bases and J by 2 bases, with 4 bases left in between. The germline gives CDR1 DFQATT, CDR2 SNEGSKA (reference sequence).

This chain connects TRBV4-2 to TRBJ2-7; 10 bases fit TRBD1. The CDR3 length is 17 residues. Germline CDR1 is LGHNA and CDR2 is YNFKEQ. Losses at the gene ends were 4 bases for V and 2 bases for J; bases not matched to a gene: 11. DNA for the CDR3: TGTGCCAGCAGCCCCGTCGGACAGGGGGTGAGGACCTACGAGCAGTACTTC. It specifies CASSPVGQGVRTYEQYF.